This entry describes one T cell receptor beta chain. The target antigen is unknown. The entry originates in a study of cytomegalovirus exposure and HLA in healthy donors. Produced via immunoSEQ multiplex PCR; TCRdb's table is partial and in-frame only. The sample has 250,000 to 350,000 clones; over 75% are singletons. Whole-study results and caveats: The study labeled under 200 TCR beta chains cytomegalovirus-associated. Specific recognition of CMV antigens was confirmed in vitro for a few chains (all CMV-associated). First-cohort TCR clusters were later found to tend to co-occur in the 120 or so validation repertoires.

The V gene end was trimmed by 5 bases and the J gene end by 0 bases; junction bases not matched to a gene: 3. The CDR3 runs to 15 residues. Germline V gene lookup returns CDR1 LGHNT and CDR2 FRNRAP. The sequencing sample was made of PBMCs. The sequence came from a woman aged 18-29 years in good health and CMV-seronegative. The gene calls are TRBV12-5 and TRBJ2-1; 8 nucleotides line up with TRBD1. The CDR3 here is CASGVDRVSYNEQFF. DNA of the CDR3: TGTGCTAGTGGTGTGGACAGGGTCTCCTACAATGAGCAGTTCTTC.